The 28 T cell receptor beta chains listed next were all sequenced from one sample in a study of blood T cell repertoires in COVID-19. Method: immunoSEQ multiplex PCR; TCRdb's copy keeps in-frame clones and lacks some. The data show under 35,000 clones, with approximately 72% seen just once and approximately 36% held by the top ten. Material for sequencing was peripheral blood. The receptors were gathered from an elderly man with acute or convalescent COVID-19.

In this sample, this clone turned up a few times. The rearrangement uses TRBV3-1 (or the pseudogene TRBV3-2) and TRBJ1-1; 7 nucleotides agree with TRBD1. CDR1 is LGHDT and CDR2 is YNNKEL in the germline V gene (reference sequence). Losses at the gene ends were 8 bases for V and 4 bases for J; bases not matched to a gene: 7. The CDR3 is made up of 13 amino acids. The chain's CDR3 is CASVPQGGTEAFF. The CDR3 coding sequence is TGTGCCAGCGTCCCCCAGGGGGGCACTGAAGCTTTCTTT.

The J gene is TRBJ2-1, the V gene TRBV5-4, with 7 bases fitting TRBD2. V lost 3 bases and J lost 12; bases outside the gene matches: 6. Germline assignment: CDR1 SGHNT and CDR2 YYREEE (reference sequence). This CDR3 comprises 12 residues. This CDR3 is CASSSGTGGQFF. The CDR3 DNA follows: TGTGCCAGCAGCTCCGGAACGGGGGGGCAGTTCTTC.

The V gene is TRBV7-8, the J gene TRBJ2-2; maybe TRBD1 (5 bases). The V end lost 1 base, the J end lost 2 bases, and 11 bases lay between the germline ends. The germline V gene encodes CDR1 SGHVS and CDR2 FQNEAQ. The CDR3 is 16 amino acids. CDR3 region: CASSLGYRTNTGELFF. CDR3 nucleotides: TGTGCCAGCAGCTTAGGTTACAGGACCAACACCGGGGAGCTGTTTTTT.

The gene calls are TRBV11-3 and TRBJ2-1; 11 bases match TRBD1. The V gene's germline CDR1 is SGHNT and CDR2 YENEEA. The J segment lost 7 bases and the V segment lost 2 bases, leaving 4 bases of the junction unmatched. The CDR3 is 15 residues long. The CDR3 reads CASSLRDRGVNEQFF. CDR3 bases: TGTGCCAGCAGCTTAAGGGACAGGGGGGTGAATGAGCAGTTCTTC.

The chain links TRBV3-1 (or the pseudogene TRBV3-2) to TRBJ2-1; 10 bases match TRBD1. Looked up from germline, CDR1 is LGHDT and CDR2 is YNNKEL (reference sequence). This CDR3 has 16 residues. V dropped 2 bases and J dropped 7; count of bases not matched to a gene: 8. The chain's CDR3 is CASSQQAGQGMNEQFF. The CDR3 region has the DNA TGTGCCAGCAGCCAACAAGCGGGACAGGGGATGAATGAGCAGTTCTTC.

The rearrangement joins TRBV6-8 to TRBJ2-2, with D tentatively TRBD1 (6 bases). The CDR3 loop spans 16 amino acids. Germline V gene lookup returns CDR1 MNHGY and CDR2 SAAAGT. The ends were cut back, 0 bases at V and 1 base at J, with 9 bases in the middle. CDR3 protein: CASSYSGHRNTGELFF. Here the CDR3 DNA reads TGTGCCAGCAGTTACTCGGGACACAGGAACACCGGGGAGCTGTTTTTT.

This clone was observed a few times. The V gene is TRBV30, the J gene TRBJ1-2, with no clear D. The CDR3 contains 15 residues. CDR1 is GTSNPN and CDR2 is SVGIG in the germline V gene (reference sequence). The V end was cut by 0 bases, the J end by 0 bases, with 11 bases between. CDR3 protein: CAWSVSSRSNYGYTF. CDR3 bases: TGTGCCTGGAGTGTAAGTTCCCGGTCTAACTATGGCTACACCTTC. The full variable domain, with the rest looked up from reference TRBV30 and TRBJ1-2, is SQTIHQWPATLVQPVGSPLSLECTVEGTSNPNLYWYRQAAGRGLQLLFYSVGIGQISSEVPQNLSASRPQDRQFILSSKKLLLSDSGFYLCAWSVSSRSNYGYTFGSGTRLTVV.

The CDR3: CASSPGENYGYTF. The CDR3 region has the DNA TGTGCCAGCTCACCAGGGGAGAACTATGGCTACACCTTC. J is TRBJ1-2 and V is TRBV18; D is ambiguous. This CDR3 region has 13 residues. Trimming shortened V by 2 bases and J by 2 bases, and 6 bases separated the two germline ends. Germline V gives CDR1 KGHSH, CDR2 LQKENI.

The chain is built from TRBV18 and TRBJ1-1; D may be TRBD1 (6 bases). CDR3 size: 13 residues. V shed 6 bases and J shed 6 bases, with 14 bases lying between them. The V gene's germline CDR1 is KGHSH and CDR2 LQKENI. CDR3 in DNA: TGTGCCAGCTCTCCTTCAACAGGGTCTGAAGCTTTCTTT. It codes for CASSPSTGSEAFF.

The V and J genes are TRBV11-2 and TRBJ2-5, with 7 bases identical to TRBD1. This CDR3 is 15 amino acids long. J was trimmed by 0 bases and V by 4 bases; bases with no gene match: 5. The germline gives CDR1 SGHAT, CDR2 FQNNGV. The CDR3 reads CASSSGQRNQETQYF. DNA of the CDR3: TGTGCCAGCAGCTCGGGACAGCGAAACCAAGAGACCCAGTACTTC.

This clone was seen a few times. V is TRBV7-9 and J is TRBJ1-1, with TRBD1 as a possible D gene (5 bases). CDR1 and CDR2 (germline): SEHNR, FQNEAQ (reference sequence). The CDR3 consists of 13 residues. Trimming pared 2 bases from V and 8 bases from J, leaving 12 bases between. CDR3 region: CASSLRDSAEAFF. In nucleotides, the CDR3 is TGTGCCAGCAGCTTAAGGGACTCCGCGGAAGCTTTCTTT.

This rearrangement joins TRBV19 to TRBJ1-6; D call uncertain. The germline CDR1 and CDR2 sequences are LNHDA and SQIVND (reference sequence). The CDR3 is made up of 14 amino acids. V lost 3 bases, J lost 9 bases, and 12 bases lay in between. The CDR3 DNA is TGTGCCAGTAGTATGGGCATGCGGGGTTCACCCCTCCACTTT. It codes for CASSMGMRGSPLHF.

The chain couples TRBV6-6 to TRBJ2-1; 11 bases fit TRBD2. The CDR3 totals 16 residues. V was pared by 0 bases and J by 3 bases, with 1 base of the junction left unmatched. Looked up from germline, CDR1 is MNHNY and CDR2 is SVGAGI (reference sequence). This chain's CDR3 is CASSYSLAGGYNEQFF. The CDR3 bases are TGTGCCAGCAGTTACTCGCTAGCGGGGGGCTACAATGAGCAGTTCTTC.

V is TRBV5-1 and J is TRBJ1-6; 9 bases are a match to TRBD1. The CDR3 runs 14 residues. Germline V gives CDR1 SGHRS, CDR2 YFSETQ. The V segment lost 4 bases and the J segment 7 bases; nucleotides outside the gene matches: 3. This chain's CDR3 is CASSRGQGNSPLHF. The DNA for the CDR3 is TGCGCCAGCAGCCGGGGACAGGGAAATTCACCCCTCCACTTT.

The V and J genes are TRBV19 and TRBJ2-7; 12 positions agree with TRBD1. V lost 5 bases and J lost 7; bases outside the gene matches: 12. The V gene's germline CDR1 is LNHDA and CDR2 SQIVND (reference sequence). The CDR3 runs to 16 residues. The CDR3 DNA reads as TGTGCCAGTAGTCGAATCCCGGGACAGGGGGCTGGGGAGCAGTACTTC. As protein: CASSRIPGQGAGEQYF. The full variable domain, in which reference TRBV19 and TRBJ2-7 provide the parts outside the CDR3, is DGGITQSPKYLFRKEGQNVTLSCEQNLNHDAMYWYRQDPGQGLRLIYYSQIVNDFQKGDIAEGYSVSREKKESFPLTVTSAQKNPTAFYLCASSRIPGQGAGEQYFGPGTRLTVT.

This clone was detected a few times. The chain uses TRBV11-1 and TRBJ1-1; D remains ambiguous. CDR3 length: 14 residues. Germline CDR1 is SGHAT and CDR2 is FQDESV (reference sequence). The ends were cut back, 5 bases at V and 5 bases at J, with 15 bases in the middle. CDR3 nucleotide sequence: TGTGCCAGCAGCGCCAGAGCTTCGGGGACTGAAGCTTTCTTT. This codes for CASSARASGTEAFF.

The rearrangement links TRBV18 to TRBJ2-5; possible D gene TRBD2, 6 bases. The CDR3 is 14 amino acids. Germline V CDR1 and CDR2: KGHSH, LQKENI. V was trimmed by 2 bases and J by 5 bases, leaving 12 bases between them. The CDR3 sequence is CASSPRDGGETQYF. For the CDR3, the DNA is TGTGCCAGCTCACCAAGGGACGGAGGGGAGACCCAGTACTTC.

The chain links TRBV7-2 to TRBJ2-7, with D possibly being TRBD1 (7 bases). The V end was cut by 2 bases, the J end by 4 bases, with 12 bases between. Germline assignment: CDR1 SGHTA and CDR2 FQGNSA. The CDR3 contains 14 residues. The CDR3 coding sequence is TGTGCCAGCAGCTTACAGGGGGGAGATTACGAGCAGTACTTC. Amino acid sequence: CASSLQGGDYEQYF.

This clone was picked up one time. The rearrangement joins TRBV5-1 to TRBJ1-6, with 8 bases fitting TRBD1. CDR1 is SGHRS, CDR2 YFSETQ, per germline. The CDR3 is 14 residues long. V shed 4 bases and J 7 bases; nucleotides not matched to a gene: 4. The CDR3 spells CASSQTGGNSPLHF. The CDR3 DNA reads TGCGCCAGCAGCCAAACAGGGGGGAATTCACCCCTCCACTTT. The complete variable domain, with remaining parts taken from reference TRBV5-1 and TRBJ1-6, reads KAGVTQTPRYLIKTRGQQVTLSCSPISGHRSVSWYQQTPGQGLQFLFEYFSETQRNKGNFPGRFSGRQFSNSRSEMNVSTLELGDSALYLCASSQTGGNSPLHFGNGTRLTVT.

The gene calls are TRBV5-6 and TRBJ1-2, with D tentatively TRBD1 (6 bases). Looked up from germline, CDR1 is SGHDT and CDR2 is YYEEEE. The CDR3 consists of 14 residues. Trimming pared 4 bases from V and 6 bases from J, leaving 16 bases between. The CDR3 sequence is CASSHTGKRDGYTF. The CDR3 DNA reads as TGTGCCAGCAGCCATACAGGGAAGAGGGATGGCTACACCTTC.

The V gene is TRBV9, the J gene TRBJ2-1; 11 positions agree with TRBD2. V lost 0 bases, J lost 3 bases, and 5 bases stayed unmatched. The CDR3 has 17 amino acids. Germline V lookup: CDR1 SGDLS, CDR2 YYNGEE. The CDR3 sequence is CASSVVAGGQYYNEQFF. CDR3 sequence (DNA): TGTGCCAGCAGCGTAGTAGCGGGGGGGCAATACTACAATGAGCAGTTCTTC.

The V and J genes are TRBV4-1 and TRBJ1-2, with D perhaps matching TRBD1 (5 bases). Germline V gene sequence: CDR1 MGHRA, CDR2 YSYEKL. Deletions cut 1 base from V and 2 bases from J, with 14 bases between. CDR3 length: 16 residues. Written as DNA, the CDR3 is TGCGCCAGCAGCCAAGGAGCAGGCAGGGTGAACTATGGCTACACCTTC. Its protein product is CASSQGAGRVNYGYTF.

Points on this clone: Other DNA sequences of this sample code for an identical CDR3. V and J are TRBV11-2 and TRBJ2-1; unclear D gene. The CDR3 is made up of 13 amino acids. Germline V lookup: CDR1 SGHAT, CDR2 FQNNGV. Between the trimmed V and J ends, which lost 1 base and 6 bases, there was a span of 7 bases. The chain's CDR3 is CASSLGSGNEQFF. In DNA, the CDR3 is TGTGCCAGCAGCTTAGGATCGGGCAATGAGCAGTTCTTC. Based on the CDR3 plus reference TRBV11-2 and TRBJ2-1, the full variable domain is EAGVAQSPRYKIIEKRQSVAFWCNPISGHATLYWYQQILGQGPKLLIQFQNNGVVDDSQLPKDRFSAERLKGVDSTLKIQPAKLEDSAVYLCASSLGSGNEQFFGPGTRLTVL.

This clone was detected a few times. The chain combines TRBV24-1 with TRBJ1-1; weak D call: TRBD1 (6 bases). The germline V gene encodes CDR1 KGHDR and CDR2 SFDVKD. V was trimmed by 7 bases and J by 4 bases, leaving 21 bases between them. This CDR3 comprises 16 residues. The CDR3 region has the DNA TGTGCCACCAGATTTAGGACAGCGCCTCTGACCACTGAAGCTTTCTTT. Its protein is CATRFRTAPLTTEAFF.

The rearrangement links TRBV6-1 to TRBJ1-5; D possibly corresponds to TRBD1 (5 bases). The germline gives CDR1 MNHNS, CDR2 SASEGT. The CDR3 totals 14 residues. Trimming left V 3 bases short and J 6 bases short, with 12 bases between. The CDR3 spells CASSDQGEVQPQHF. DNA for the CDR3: TGTGCCAGCAGTGACCAAGGGGAGGTTCAGCCCCAGCATTTT.

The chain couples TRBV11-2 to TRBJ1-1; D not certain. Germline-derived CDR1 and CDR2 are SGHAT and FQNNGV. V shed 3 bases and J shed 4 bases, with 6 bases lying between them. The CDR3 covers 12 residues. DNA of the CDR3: TGTGCCAGCAGCTTGTCTCGCACTGAAGCTTTCTTT. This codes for CASSLSRTEAFF.

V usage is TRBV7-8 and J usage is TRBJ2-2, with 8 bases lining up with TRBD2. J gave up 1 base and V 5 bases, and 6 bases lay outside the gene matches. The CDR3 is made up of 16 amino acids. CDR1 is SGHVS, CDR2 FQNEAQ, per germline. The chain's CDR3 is CASSPRAGGNTGELFF. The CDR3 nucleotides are TGTGCCAGCAGCCCCCGGGCGGGGGGGAACACCGGGGAGCTGTTTTTT.

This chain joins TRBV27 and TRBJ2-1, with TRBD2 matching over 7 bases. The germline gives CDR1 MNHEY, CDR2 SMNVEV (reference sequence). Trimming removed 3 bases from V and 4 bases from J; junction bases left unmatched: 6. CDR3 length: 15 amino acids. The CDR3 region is CASSFLRGVYNEQFF. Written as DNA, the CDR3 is TGTGCCAGCAGTTTCCTCCGGGGGGTTTACAATGAGCAGTTCTTC.